The clone carrying this TCR beta chain has ten or more counts. These data originate in a study of T-cell reconstitution after alpha-beta-depleted transplantation in children. TCRbeta library construction was performed incorporating unique molecular identifiers. One entry per CDR3 protein, called by TCRdb with MiXCR from the PCR reads. The sample has about 91,000 distinct CDR3 sequences, 7.5% to 9.5% seen once; the top ten hold under 8%. Germline CDR1 is LGHNA and CDR2 is YNFKEQ. The germline V and J ends were trimmed by 0 bases and 4 bases, with 21 bases remaining between them. The CDR3 contains 18 residues.

The chain carries TRBV4-2 and TRBJ1-2; D might be TRBD1 (5 bases). This clonotype was sampled from a human donor who donated a stem cell graft to a child with congenital amegakaryocytic thrombocytopenia. The sequencing here drew on PBMCs from the stem cell graft donor, taken from the stem cell graft. The CDR3 nucleotides are TGTGCCAGCAGCCAAGATCTCGGGCCAGGGCGGCGAGGCTATGGCTACACCTTC. It encodes CASSQDLGPGRRGYGYTF.